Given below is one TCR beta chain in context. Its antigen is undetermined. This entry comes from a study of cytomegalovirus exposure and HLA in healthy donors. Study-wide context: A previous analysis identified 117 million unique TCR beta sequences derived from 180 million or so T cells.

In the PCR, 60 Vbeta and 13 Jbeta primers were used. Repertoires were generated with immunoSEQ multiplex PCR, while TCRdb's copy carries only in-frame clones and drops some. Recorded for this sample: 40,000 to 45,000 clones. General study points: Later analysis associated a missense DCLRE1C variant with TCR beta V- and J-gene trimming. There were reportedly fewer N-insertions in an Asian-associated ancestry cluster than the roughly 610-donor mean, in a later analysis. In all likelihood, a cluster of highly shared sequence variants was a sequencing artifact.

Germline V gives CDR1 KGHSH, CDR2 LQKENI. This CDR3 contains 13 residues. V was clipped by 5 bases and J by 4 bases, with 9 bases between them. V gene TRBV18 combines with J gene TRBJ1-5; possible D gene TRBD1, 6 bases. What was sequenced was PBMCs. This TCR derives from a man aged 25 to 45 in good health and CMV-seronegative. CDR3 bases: TGTGCCAGCTCAGGAAGGGGGAATCAGCCCCAGCATTTT. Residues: CASSGRGNQPQHF.